This TCR beta chain was recovered during a study of cytomegalovirus exposure and HLA in healthy donors. Overall study context: Researchers found that approximately 80% of 350 to 500 genotyped donors fell within the Caucasian-associated ancestry cluster.

This clone was seen repeatedly, ten times or more. The PCR used 60 Vbeta and 13 Jbeta primers. Clones were read by immunoSEQ multiplex PCR, and TCRdb kept only the in-frame ones, dropping some. Among some 120,000 clones listed, about 74% were seen once. The sequence came from a woman aged 45 to 65 in good health and CMV-seropositive. Sequenced input: PBMCs.

DNA of the CDR3: TGCGCCAGCAGTGTGGCGGGGGTCACTGAAGCTTTCTTT. This sequence encodes CASSVAGVTEAFF. This sequence joins TRBV10-2 and TRBJ1-1; D might be TRBD1 (5 bases). V dropped 4 bases and J dropped 4 bases, with 10 bases sitting between them. This CDR3 has 13 residues. Germline CDR1 and CDR2: WSHSY and SAAADI.